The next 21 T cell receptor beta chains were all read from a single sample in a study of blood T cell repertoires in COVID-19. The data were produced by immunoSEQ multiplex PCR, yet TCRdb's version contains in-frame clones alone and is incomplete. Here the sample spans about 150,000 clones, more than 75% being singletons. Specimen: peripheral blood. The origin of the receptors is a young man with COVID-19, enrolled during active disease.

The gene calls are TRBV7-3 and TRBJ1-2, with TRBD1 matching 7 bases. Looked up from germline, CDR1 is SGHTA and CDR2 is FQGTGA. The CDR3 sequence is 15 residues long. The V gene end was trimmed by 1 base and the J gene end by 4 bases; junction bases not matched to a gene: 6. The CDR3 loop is CASSLSGRGTYGYTF. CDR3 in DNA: TGTGCCAGCAGCTTAAGTGGCAGGGGGACCTATGGCTACACCTTC.

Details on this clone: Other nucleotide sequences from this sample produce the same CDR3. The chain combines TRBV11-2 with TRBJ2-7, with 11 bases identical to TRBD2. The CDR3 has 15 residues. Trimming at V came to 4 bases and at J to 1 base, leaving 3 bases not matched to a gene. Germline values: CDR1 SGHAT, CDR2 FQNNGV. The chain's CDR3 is CASSSRTSGSYEQYF. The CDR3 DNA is TGTGCCAGCAGCTCCCGGACTAGCGGGTCCTACGAGCAGTACTTC.

The CDR3 DNA is TGTGCCAGCAGCTTAGCTAAAAGGCACCTTAGAGGTCAGCCCCAGCATTTT. Amino acids: CASSLAKRHLRGQPQHF. The chain links TRBV7-9 to TRBJ1-5, with D uncertain. V shed 0 bases and J shed 6 bases, with 18 bases lying between them. CDR1 is SEHNR and CDR2 is FQNEAQ in the germline V gene (reference sequence). The CDR3 extends over 17 amino acids. Full variable domain (remainder filled in from reference TRBV7-9 and TRBJ1-5): DTGVSQNPRHKITKRGQNVTFRCDPISEHNRLYWYRQTLGQGPEFLTYFQNEAQLEKSRLLSDRFSAERPKGSFSTLEIQRTEQGDSAMYLCASSLAKRHLRGQPQHFGDGTRLSIL.

The CDR3 DNA is TGTGCCTCTGCGGGGGCGGTTTATAATTCACCCCTCCACTTT. It is translated as CASAGAVYNSPLHF. The gene calls are TRBV2 and TRBJ1-6; tentative D call: TRBD1 (6 bases). V was pared by 11 bases and J by 4 bases, with 15 bases between. Per the germline V gene, CDR1 is SNHLY and CDR2 is FYNNEI. This CDR3 contains 14 residues.

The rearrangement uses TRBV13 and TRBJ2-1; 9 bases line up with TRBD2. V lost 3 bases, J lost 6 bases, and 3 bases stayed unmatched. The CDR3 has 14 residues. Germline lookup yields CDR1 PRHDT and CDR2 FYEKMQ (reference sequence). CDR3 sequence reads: CASSLGLAANEQFF. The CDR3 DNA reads TGTGCCAGCAGCTTGGGACTAGCTGCCAATGAGCAGTTCTTC.

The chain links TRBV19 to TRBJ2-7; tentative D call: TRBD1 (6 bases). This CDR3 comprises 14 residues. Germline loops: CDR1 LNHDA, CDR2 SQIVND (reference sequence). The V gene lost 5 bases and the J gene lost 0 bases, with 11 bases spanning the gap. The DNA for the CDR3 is TGTGCCAGTAGTCCTGGGACACCCTCCTACGAGCAGTACTTC. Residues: CASSPGTPSYEQYF.

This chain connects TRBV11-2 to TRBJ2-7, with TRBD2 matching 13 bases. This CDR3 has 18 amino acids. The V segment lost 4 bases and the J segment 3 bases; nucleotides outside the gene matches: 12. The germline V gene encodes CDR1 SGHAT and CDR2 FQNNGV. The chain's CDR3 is CASSSTSGLAGEGYEQYF. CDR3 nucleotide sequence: TGTGCCAGCAGCTCCACGAGCGGACTAGCGGGAGAGGGCTACGAGCAGTACTTC.

The CDR3 bases are TGTGCCAGCAGTTGGGCGGGATCCTCCTACGAGCAGTACTTC. Its translation: CASSWAGSSYEQYF. The chain has TRBV6-2 or TRBV6-3 and TRBJ2-7; possibly TRBD2 for D (6 bases). Germline V gives CDR1 MNHEY, CDR2 SVGEGT. The CDR3 extends over 14 amino acids. The V and J ends lost 4 bases and 0 bases respectively, with 10 bases between them.

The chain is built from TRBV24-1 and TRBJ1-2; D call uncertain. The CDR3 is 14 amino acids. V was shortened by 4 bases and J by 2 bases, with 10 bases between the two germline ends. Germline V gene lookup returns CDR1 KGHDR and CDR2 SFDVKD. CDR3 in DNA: TGTGCCACCAGTGACCAAACAAGAAACTATGGCTACACCTTC. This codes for CATSDQTRNYGYTF.

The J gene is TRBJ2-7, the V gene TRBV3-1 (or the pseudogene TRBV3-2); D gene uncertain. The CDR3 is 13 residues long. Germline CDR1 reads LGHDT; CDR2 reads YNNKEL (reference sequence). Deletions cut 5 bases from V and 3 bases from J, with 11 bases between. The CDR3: CASSSFRGYEQYF. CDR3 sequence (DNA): TGTGCCAGCAGCTCGTTTCGCGGCTACGAGCAGTACTTC.

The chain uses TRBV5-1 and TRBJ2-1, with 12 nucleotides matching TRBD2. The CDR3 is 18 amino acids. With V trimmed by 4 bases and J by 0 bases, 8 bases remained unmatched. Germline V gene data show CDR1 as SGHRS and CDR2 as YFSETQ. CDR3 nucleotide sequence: TGCGCCAGCAGCGCCGCACTAGCGGGAGGCCTCTCCTACAATGAGCAGTTCTTC. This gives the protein CASSAALAGGLSYNEQFF.

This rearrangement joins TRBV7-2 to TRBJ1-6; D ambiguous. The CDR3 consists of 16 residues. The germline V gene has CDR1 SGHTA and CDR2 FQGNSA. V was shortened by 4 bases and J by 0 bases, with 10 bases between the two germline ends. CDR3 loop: CASSSTFSSYNSPLHF. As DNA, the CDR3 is TGTGCCAGCAGCTCCACCTTTAGCTCCTATAATTCACCCCTCCACTTT.

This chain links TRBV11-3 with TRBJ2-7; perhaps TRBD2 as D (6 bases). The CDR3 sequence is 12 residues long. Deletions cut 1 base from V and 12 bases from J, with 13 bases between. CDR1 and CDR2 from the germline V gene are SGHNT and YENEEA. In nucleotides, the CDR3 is TGTGCCAGCAGCTTAGGTGGCGGGGCTTTGTACTTC. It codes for CASSLGGGALYF.

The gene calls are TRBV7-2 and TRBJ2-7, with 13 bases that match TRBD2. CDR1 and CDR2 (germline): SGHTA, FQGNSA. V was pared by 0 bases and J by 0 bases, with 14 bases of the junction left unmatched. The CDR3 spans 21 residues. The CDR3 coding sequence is TGTGCCAGCAGCTTAGCTAGTCCACCGGGACTAGCGGGAATATTCTCCTACGAGCAGTACTTC. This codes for CASSLASPPGLAGIFSYEQYF.

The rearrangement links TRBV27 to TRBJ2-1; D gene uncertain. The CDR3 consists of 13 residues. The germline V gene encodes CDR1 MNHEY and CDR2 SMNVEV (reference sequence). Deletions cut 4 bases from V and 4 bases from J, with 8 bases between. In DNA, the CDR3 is TGTGCCAGCAGTTCCCCGTTGTACAATGAGCAGTTCTTC. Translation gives CASSSPLYNEQFF.

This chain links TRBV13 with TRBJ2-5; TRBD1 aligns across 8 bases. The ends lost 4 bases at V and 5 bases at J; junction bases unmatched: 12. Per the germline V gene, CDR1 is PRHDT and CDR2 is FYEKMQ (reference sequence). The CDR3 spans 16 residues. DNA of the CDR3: TGTGCCAGCAGCTCCCCAACAGGGGGGTCCCGGGAGACCCAGTACTTC. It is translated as CASSSPTGGSRETQYF. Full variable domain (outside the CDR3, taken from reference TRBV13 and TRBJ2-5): AAGVIQSPRHLIKEKRETATLKCYPIPRHDTVYWYQQGPGQDPQFLISFYEKMQSDKGSIPDRFSAQQFSDYHSELNMSSLELGDSALYFCASSSPTGGSRETQYFGPGTRLLVL.

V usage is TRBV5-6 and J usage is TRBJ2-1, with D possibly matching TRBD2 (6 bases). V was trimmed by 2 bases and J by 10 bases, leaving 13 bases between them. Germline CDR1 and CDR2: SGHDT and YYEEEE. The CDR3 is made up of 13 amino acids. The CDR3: CASSLYGAGEQFF. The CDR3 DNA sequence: TGTGCCAGCAGCTTATACGGGGCGGGGGAGCAGTTCTTC.

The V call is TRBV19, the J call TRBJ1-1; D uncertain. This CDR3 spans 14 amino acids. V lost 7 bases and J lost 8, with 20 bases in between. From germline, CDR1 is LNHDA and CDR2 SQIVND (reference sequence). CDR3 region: CASTPLSIAAEAFF. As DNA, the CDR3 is TGTGCCAGTACACCCCTGTCTATAGCGGCAGAAGCTTTCTTT.

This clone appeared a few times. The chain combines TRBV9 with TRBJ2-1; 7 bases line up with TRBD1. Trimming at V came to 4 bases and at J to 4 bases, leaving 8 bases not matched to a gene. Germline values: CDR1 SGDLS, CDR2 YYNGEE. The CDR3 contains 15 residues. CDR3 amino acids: CASSIGDSVYNEQFF. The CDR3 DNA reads TGTGCCAGCAGCATAGGGGACAGCGTATACAATGAGCAGTTCTTC.

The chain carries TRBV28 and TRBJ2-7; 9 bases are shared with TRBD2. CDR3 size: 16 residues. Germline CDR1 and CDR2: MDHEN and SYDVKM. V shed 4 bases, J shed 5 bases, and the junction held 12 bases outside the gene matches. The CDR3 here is CASSSPWAGGPDEQYF. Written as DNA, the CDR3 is TGTGCCAGCAGTTCTCCCTGGGCGGGAGGGCCAGACGAGCAGTACTTC.

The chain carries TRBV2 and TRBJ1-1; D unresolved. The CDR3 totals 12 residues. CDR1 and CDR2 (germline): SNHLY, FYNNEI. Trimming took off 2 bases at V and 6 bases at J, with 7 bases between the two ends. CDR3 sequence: CASSELAPEAFF. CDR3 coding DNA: TGTGCCAGCAGTGAATTGGCCCCTGAAGCTTTCTTT.